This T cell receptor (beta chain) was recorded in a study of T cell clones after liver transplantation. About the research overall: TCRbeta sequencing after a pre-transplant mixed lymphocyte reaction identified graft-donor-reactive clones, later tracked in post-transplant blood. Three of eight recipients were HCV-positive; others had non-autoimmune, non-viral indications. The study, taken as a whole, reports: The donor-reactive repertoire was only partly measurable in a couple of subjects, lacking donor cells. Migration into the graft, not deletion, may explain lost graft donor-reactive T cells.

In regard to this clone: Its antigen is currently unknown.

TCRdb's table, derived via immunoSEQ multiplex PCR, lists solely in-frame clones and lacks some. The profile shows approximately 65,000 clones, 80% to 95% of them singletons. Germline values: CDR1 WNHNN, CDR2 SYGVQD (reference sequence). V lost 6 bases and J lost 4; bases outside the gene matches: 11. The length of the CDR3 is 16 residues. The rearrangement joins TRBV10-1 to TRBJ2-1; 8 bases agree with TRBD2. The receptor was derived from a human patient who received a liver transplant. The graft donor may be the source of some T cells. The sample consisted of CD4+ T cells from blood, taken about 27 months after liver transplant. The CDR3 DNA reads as TGCGCCAGCAGCGCCTCCGGGACTAGGGGATACAATGAGCAGTTCTTC. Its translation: CASSASGTRGYNEQFF.